This T cell receptor beta chain comes out of a study of T cells expressing NK-cell markers. In the study overall: The authors sequenced eight donors, of whom seven were HCMV-seropositive and one was seronegative. Broader study findings: Each of roughly 6 donors carried dominant NKG2C+ clonotypes accounting for about 1.0-8% of CD8+ T cells.

CDR3 size: 13 residues. Per the germline V gene, CDR1 is KGHSH and CDR2 is LQKENI. Regarding this clonotype: The antigen remains unidentified.

cDNA encoding TCR beta was synthesized via 5'RACE template switching incorporating UMIs. TCRdb reprocessed the 5' RACE reads and reports one entry per CDR3 protein, with no DNA. The sample yields under 500,000 distinct CDR3 sequences, of which the top ten take up 6% to 8%. This receptor was identified in a woman between 18 and 70 years old in good health. The chain has TRBV18 and TRBJ2-3. Sequences were obtained from blood T cells: a sorted CD56 or NKG2C T cell subset, CD4+ or CD8+ T cells, or bulk PBMC T cells (not recorded which). The CDR3 is CASSPSATDTQYF.